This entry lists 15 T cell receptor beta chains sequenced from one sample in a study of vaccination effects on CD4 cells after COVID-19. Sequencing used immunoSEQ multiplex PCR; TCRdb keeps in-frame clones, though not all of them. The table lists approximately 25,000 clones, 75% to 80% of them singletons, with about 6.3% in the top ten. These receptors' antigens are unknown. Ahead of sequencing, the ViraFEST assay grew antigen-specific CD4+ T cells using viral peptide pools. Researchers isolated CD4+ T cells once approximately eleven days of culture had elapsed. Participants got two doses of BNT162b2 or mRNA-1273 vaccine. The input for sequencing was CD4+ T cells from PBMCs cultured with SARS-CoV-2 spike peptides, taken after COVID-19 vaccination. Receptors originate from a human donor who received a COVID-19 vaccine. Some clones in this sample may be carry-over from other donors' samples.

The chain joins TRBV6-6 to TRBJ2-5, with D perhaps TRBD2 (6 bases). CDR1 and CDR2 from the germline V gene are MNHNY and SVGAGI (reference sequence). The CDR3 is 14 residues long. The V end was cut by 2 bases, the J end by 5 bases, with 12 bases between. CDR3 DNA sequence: TGTGCCAGCAGTTACGCGGGGCTGGGGGAGACCCAGTACTTC. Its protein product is CASSYAGLGETQYF.

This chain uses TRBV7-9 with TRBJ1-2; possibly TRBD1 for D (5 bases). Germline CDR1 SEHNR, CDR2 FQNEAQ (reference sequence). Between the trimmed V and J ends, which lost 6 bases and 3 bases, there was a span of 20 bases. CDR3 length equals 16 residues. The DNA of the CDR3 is TGTGCCAGCAGTCAGCACGTCACAGGTGCCCACTATGGCTACACCTTC. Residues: CASSQHVTGAHYGYTF.

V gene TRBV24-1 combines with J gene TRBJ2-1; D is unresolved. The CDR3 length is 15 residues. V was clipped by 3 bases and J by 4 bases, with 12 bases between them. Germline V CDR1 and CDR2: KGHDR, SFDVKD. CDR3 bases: TGTGCCACCAGTGATCAGAGCTCAGGTTACAATGAGCAGTTCTTC. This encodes CATSDQSSGYNEQFF.

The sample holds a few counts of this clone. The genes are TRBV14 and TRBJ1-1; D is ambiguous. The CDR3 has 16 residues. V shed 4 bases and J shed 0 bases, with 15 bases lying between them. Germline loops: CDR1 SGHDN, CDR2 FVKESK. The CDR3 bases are TGTGCCAGCAGCCGTGGAGGCATAGCGATGAACACTGAAGCTTTCTTT. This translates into CASSRGGIAMNTEAFF.

CDR3 amino acids: CASSPSGGVAYGYTF. The CDR3 nucleotides read TGCGCCAGCAGCCCTTCGGGGGGGGTGGCCTATGGCTACACCTTC. The rearrangement links TRBV4-3 to TRBJ1-2; possibly TRBD1 for D (5 bases). V lost 4 bases and J 4 bases, leaving 16 bases between the germline ends. Per the germline V gene, CDR1 is LGHNA and CDR2 is YSLEER. This CDR3 contains 15 residues.

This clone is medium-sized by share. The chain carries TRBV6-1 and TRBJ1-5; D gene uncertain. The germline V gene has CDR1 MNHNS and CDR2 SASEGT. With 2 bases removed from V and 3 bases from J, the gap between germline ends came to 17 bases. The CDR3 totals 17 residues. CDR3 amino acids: CASSELASLMINQPQHF. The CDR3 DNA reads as TGTGCCAGCAGTGAATTGGCCAGTCTTATGATCAATCAGCCCCAGCATTTT.

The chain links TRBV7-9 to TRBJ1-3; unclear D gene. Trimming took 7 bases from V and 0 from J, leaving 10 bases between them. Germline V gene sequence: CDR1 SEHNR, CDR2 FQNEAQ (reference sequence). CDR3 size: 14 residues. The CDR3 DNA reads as TGTGCCAGCATTGGGAGTGCCTCTGGAAACACCATATATTTT. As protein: CASIGSASGNTIYF.

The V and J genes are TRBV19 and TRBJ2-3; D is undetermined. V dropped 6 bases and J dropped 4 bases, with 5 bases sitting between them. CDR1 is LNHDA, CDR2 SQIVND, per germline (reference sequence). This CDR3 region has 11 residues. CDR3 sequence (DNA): TGTGCCAGTAGGTTGGCAGATACGCAGTATTTT. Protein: CASRLADTQYF.

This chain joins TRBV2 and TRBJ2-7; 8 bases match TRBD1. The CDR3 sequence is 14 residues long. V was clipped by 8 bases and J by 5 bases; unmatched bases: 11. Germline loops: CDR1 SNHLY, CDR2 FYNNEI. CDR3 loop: CASGQGAGLDEQYV. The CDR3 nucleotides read TGTGCCAGCGGACAGGGTGCTGGCTTGGACGAGCAGTACGTC.

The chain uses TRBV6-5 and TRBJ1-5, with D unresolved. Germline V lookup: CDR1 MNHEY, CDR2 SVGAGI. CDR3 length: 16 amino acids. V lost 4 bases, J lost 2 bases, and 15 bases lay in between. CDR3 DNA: TGTGCCAGCAGTTCCCTCGGGAAAGGCGGCAATCAGCCCCAGCATTTT. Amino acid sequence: CASSSLGKGGNQPQHF.

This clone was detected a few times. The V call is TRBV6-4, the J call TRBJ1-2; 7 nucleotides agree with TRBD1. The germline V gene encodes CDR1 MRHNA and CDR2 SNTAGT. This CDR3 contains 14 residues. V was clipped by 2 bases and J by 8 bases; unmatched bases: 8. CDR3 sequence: CASSDTRTGGGYTF. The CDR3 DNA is TGTGCCAGCAGTGACACAAGGACAGGCGGGGGCTACACCTTC.

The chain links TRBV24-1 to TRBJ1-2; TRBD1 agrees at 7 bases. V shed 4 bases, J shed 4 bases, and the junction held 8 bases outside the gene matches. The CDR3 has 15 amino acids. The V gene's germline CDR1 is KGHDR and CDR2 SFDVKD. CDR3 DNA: TGTGCCACCAGTGACAACAGGGGTGGTGGCTATGGCTACACCTTC. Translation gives CATSDNRGGGYGYTF.

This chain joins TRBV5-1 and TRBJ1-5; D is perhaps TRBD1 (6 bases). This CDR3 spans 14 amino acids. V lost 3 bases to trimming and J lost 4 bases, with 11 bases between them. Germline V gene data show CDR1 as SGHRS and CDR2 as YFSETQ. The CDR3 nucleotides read TGCGCCAGCAGCTCAGGACAGCCAAATCAGCCCCAGCATTTT. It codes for CASSSGQPNQPQHF.

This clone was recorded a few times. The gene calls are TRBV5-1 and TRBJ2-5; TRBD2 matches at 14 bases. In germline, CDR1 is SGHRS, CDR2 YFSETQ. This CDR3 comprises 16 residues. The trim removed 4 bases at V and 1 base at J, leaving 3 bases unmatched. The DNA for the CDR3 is TGCGCCAGCAGCCAAGGGACTAGCGGGGGCCAAGAGACCCAGTACTTC. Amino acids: CASSQGTSGGQETQYF.

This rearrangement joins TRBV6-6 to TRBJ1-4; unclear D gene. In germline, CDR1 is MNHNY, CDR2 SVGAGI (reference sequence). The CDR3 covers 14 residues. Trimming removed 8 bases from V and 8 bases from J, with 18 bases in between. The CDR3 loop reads CASLPMQPAEKLFF. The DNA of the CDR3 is TGTGCCAGCCTCCCGATGCAGCCAGCCGAAAAACTGTTTTTT.